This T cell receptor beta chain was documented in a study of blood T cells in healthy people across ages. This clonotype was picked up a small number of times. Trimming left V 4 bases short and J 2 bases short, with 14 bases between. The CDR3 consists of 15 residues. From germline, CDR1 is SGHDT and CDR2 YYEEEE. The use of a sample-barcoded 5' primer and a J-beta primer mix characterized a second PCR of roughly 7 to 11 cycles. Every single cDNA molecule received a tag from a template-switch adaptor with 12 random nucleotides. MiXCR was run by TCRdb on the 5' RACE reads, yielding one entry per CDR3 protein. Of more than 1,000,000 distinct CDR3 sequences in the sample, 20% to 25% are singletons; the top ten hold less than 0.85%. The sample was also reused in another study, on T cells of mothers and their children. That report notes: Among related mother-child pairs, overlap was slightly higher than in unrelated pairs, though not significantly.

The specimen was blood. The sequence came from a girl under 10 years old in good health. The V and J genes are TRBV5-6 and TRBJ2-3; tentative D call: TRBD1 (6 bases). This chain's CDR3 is CASSLQGWDTDTQYF. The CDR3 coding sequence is TGTGCCAGCAGCCTACAGGGATGGGACACAGATACGCAGTATTTT. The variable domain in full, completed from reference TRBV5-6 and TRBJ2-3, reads DAGVTQSPTHLIKTRGQQVTLRCSPKSGHDTVSWYQQALGQGPQFIFQYYEEEERQRGNFPDRFSGHQFPNYSSELNVNALLLGDSALYLCASSLQGWDTDTQYFGPGTRLTVL.